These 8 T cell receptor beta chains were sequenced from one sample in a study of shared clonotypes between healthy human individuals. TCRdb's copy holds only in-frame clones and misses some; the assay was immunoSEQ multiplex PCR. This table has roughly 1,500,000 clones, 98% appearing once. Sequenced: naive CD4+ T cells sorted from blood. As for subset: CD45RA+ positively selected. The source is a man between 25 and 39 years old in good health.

The CDR3 sequence: CASSEVKGTSALGSQQFF. The CDR3 DNA is TGTGCCAGCAGTGAAGTGAAGGGGACTAGCGCCTTAGGATCGCAGCAGTTCTTC. The genes are TRBV2 and TRBJ2-1, with 10 bases matching TRBD2. J gave up 11 bases and V 1 base, and 17 bases lay outside the gene matches. The CDR3 has 18 amino acids. Germline CDR1 SNHLY, CDR2 FYNNEI.

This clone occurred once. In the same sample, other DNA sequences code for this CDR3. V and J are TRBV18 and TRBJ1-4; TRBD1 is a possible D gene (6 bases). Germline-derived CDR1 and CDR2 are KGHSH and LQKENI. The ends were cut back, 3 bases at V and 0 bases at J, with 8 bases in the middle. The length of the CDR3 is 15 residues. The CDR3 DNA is TGTGCCAGCTCACCTAGGGGGACAACTAATGAAAAACTGTTTTTT. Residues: CASSPRGTTNEKLFF.

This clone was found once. The DNA of the CDR3 is TGTGCCAGCAGTGGAGGGTCTAGCGGTTACAATGAGCAGTTCTTC. Translating gives CASSGGSSGYNEQFF. The chain has TRBV6-4 and TRBJ2-1; 7 bases map to TRBD2. J lost 4 bases, V lost 4 bases, and 7 bases had no gene match. The CDR3 runs to 15 residues. Germline assignment: CDR1 MRHNA and CDR2 SNTAGT.

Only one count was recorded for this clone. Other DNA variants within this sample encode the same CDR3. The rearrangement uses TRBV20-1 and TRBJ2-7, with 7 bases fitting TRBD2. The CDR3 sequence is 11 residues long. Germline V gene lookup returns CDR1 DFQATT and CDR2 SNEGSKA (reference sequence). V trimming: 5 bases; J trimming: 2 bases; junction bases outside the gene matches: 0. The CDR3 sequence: CSAAGAYEQYF. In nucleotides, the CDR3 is TGCAGTGCTGCGGGGGCCTACGAGCAGTACTTC.

CDR3 in amino acids: CASSKTSGYQETQYF. DNA for the CDR3: TGTGCCAGCAGCAAGACTAGCGGGTACCAAGAGACCCAGTACTTC. The chain couples TRBV5-4 to TRBJ2-5; 10 positions agree with TRBD2. V lost 4 bases, J lost 0 bases, and 3 bases stayed unmatched. Germline assignment: CDR1 SGHNT and CDR2 YYREEE (reference sequence). The CDR3 runs 15 residues. Drawing the rest from reference TRBV5-4 and TRBJ2-5, the complete variable domain is ETGVTQSPTHLIKTRGQQVTLRCSSQSGHNTVSWYQQALGQGPQFIFQYYREEENGRGNFPPRFSGLQFPNYSSELNVNALELDDSALYLCASSKTSGYQETQYFGPGTRLLVL.

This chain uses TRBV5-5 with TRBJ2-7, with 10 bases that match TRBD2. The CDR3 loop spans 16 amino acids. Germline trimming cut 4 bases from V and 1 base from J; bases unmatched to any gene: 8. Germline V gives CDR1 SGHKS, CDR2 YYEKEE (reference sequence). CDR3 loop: CASSPSSGLASYEQYF. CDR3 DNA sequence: TGTGCCAGCAGCCCATCGTCGGGACTAGCGTCCTACGAGCAGTACTTC.

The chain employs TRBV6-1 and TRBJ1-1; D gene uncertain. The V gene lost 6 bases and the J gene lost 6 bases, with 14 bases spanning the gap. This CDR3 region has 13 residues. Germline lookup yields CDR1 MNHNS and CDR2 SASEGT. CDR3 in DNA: TGTGCCAGCAGATCAGGAGTTGGGGCTGAAGCTTTCTTT. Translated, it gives CASRSGVGAEAFF.

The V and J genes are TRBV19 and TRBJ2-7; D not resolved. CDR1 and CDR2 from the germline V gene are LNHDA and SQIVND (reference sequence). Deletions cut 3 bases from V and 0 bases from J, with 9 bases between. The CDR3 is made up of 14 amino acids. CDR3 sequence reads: CASSITDGSYEQYF. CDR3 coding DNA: TGTGCCAGTAGTATTACGGATGGCTCCTACGAGCAGTACTTC.